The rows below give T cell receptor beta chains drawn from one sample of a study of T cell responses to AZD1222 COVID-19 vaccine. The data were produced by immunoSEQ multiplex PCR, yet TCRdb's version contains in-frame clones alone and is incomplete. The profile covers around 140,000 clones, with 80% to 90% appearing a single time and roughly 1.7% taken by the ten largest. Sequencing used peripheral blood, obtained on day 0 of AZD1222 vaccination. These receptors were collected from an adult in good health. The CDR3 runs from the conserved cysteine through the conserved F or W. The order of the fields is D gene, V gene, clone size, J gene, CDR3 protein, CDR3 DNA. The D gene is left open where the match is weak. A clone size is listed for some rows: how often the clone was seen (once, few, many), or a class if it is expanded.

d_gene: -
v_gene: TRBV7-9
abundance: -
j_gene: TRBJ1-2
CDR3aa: CASSLQGRGTVYGYTF
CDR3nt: TGTGCCAGCAGCTTACAAGGGAGGGGGACGGTCTATGGCTACACCTTC

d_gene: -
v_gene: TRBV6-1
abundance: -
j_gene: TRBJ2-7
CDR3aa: CASSEEGRSYEQYF
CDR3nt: TGTGCCAGCAGTGAAGAGGGCAGGTCCTACGAGCAGTACTTC

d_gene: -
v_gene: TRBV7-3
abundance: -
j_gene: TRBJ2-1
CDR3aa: CASSSRGSNEQFF
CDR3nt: TGTGCCAGCAGCTCCCGAGGGAGCAATGAGCAGTTCTTC

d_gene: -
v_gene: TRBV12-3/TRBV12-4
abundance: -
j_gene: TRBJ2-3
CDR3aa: CASSRSLTATQYF
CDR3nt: TGTGCCAGCAGTCGATCCCTCACGGCGACGCAGTATTTT

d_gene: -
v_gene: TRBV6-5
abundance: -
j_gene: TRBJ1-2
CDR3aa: CASSYSNYQGGYTF
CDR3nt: TGTGCCAGCAGTTACTCGAACTACCAGGGGGGCTACACCTTC

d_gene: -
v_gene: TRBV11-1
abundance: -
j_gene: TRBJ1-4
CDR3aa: CASSFRLGNNEKLFF
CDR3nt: TGTGCCAGCAGCTTCCGCTTGGGAAATAATGAAAAACTGTTTTTT

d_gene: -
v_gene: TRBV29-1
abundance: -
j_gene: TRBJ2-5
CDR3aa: CSALEGETQYF
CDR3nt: TGCAGCGCTTTAGAGGGGGAGACCCAGTACTTC

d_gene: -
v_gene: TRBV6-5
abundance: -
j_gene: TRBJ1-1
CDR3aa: CASSIDRDTEAFF
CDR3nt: TGTGCCAGCAGTATCGACAGAGACACTGAAGCTTTCTTT

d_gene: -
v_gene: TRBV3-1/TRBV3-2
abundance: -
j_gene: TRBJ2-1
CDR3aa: CASSHGGHEQFF
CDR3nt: TGTGCCAGCAGCCACGGGGGGCATGAGCAGTTCTTC

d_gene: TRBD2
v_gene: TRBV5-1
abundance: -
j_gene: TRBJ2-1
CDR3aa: CASSFRLAIYNEQFF
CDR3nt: TGCGCCAGCAGCTTTCGACTAGCGATATACAATGAGCAGTTCTTC

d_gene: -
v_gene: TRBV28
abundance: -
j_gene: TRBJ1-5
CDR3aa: CASSPTGYNQPQHF
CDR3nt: TGTGCCAGCTCACCGACAGGCTACAATCAGCCCCAGCATTTT

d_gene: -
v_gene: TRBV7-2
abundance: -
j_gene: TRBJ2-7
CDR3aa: CASSLGSPPGYYEQYF
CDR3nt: TGTGCCAGCAGCTTAGGTTCCCCTCCCGGGTACTACGAGCAGTACTTC

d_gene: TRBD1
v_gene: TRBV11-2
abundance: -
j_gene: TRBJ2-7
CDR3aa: CASSSVRDRGPGEQYF
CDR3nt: TGTGCCAGCAGCTCCGTCCGGGACAGGGGGCCTGGAGAGCAGTACTTC

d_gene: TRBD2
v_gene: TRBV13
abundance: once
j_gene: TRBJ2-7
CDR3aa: CASSPPSPIAGSYEQYF
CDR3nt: TGTGCCAGCAGCCCGCCTTCTCCTATAGCGGGATCCTACGAGCAGTACTTC

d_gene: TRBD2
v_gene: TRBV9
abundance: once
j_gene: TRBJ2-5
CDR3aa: CASSVGGGQETQYF
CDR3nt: TGTGCCAGCAGCGTAGGCGGGGGCCAAGAGACCCAGTACTTC

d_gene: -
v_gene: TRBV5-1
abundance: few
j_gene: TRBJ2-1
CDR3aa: CASSLTGTGNPNEQFF
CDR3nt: TGCGCCAGCAGCTTAACCGGGACTGGAAATCCAAATGAGCAGTTCTTC

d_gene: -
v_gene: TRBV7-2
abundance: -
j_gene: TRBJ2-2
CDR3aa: CASSLLTPISNTGELFF
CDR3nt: TGTGCCAGCAGCTTGTTGACACCTATTTCGAACACCGGGGAGCTGTTTTTT

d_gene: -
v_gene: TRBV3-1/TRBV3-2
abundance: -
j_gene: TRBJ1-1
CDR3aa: CASSQPQGGNTEAFF
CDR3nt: TGTGCCAGCAGCCAACCCCAGGGCGGAAACACTGAAGCTTTCTTT

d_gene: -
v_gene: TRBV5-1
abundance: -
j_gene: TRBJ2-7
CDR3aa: CASSSGTYEQYF
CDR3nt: TGCGCCAGCAGCTCAGGGACCTACGAGCAGTACTTC

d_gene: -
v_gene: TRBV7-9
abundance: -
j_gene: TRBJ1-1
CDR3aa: CASSFTVEAFF
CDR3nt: TGTGCCAGCAGCTTCACGGTTGAAGCTTTCTTT

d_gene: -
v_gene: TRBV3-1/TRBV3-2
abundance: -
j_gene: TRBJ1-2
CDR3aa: CASSPTGVGYTF
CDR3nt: TGTGCCAGCAGCCCTACTGGGGTGGGCTACACCTTC

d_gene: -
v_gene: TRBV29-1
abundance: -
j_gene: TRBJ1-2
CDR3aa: CSVDSRDGGYTF
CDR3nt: TGCAGCGTTGATTCCAGGGATGGTGGCTACACCTTC

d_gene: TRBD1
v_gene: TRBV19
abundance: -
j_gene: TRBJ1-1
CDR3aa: CASSQRDREDTEAFF
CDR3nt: TGTGCCAGTAGTCAAAGGGACAGGGAAGACACTGAAGCTTTCTTT

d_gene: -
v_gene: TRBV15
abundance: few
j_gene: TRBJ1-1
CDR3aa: CATSTRVTGTEAFF
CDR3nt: TGTGCCACCTCAACCAGGGTCACGGGAACTGAAGCTTTCTTT

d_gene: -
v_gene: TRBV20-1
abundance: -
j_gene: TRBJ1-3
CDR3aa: CSASRLTSSGNTIYF
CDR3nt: TGCAGTGCTAGTCGATTAACAAGCTCTGGAAACACCATATATTTT

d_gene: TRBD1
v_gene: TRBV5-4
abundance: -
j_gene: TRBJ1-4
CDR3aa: CASSRDRGTANEKLFF
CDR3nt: TGTGCCAGCAGCCGGGACAGGGGGACGGCTAATGAAAAACTGTTTTTT

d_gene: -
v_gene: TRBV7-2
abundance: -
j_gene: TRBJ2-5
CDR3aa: CASSLSWLRMAQYF
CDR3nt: TGTGCCAGCAGCTTAAGCTGGCTGCGGATGGCCCAGTACTTC

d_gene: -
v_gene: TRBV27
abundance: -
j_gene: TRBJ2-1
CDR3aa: CASSFTPRAEQFF
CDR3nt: TGTGCCAGCAGTTTCACTCCGCGGGCTGAGCAGTTCTTC

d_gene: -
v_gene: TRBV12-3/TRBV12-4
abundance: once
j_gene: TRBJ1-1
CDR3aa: CASRGNTEAFF
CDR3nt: TGTGCCAGCAGGGGTAACACTGAAGCTTTCTTT

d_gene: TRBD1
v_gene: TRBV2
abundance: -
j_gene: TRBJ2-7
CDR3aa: CATKPDRGYEQYF
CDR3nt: TGTGCCACCAAACCGGACAGGGGGTACGAGCAGTACTTC

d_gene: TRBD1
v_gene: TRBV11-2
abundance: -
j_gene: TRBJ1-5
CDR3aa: CASSKTGYRQPQHF
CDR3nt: TGTGCCAGCAGCAAGACAGGGTATCGCCAGCCCCAGCATTTT

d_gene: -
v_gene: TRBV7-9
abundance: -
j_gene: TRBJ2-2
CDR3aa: CASSPPWRGGTGELFF
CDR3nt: TGTGCCAGCAGCCCCCCCTGGCGGGGCGGCACCGGGGAGCTGTTTTTT

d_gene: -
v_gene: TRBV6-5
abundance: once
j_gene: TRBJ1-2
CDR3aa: CASSYSGAGADGYTF
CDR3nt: TGTGCCAGCAGTTACTCTGGGGCCGGGGCCGATGGCTACACCTTC

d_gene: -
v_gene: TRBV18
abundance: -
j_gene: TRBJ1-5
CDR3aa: CASSLQAEEQPQHF
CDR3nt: TGTGCCAGCTCACTCCAGGCTGAGGAACAGCCCCAGCATTTT

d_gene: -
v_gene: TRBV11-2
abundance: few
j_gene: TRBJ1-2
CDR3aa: CASSLGNIDHPGGDRGYTF
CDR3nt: TGTGCCAGCAGCTTAGGGAATATCGACCACCCGGGGGGGGATCGTGGCTACACCTTC

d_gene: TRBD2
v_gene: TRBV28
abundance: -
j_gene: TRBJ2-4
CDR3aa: CASSPGLAGAKNIQYF
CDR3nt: TGTGCCAGCAGTCCCGGACTAGCGGGAGCCAAAAACATTCAGTACTTC